A single sample gave rise to the 25 T cell receptor beta chains below, sequenced in a study of T cells after posttransplantation cyclophosphamide. Method: immunoSEQ multiplex PCR; TCRdb's copy keeps in-frame clones and lacks some. There are approximately 15,000 clones in the sample, none observed a single time. Cyclophosphamide on days +3 and +4 followed busulfan-fludarabine conditioning and a marrow graft. Material: PBMCs, obtained after allogeneic stem cell transplant with posttransplant cyclophosphamide. The receptors were gathered from a female patient between 30 and 39 years old who received an allogeneic stem cell transplant from a related donor, was CMV-positive, and had no GVHD. Some T cells may be the graft donor's.

This clone was observed at least ten times. V usage is TRBV28 and J usage is TRBJ2-7; 9 nucleotides match TRBD1. The V gene's germline CDR1 is MDHEN and CDR2 SYDVKM. Unmatched junction bases numbered 3, after V lost 4 bases and J lost 2 bases. This CDR3 region has 14 residues. The CDR3 nucleotides are TGTGCCAGCAGTTCCCGGACAGGGGCCTACGAGCAGTACTTC. This codes for CASSSRTGAYEQYF.

This clone was detected many times. The gene calls are TRBV7-2 and TRBJ1-2; weak D call: TRBD1 (6 bases). Between the trimmed V and J ends, which lost 5 bases and 8 bases, there was a span of 15 bases. Germline CDR1 SGHTA, CDR2 FQGNSA. The CDR3 has 13 residues. The CDR3 nucleotides read TGTGCCAGCAGCCCCGTACAGGGTAGGGGCTACACCTTC. Its translation is CASSPVQGRGYTF.

Many counts were recorded for this clone. J is TRBJ2-7 and V is TRBV21-1; TRBD2, the table's D call, was not compared with the DNA. TRBV21-1 is labeled a pseudogene. The CDR3 has 16 amino acids. The CDR3 DNA follows: TGTGCCAGCAGTAGACCACTAGCGGCTTACGCCTACGAGCAGTACTTC. It encodes CASSRPLAAYAYEQYF.

This clone has a count of ten or more. The V and J genes are TRBV4-2 and TRBJ2-2; 7 nucleotides align to TRBD1. Germline CDR1 reads LGHNA; CDR2 reads YNFKEQ. The CDR3 length is 17 residues. Losses at the gene ends were 1 base for V and 3 bases for J; bases not matched to a gene: 8. The CDR3 region has the DNA TGTGCCAGCAGCCAAGGACAGGGCGCGAGGGACACCGGGGAGCTGTTTTTT. Translating gives CASSQGQGARDTGELFF.

There are many counts of this clone. The rearrangement uses TRBV7-2 and TRBJ2-1; D is uncertain. Germline-derived CDR1 and CDR2 are SGHTA and FQGNSA. This CDR3 region has 11 residues. The V end was cut by 3 bases, the J end by 7 bases, with 4 bases between. The CDR3 reads CASSFQNEQFF. The CDR3 DNA reads as TGTGCCAGCAGCTTTCAAAATGAGCAGTTCTTC.

In its sample, this clone ranks as medium-sized. V usage is TRBV5-4 and J usage is TRBJ2-7; 7 bases are shared with TRBD1. This CDR3 is built from 14 residues. With V trimmed by 4 bases and J by 5 bases, 9 bases remained unmatched. CDR1 SGHNT and CDR2 YYREEE come from the germline V gene (reference sequence). This CDR3 reads CASSLGTERDEQYF. The CDR3 nucleotides are TGTGCCAGCAGCCTAGGGACAGAGAGGGACGAGCAGTACTTC.

This clone was counted many times. The rearrangement links TRBV5-1 to TRBJ2-7; 9 nucleotides agree with TRBD1. The CDR3 totals 15 residues. Germline CDR1 is SGHRS and CDR2 is YFSETQ. V dropped 2 bases and J dropped 4; count of bases not matched to a gene: 7. CDR3 loop: CASSLGTGSKYEQYF. DNA for the CDR3: TGCGCCAGCAGCTTAGGGACAGGGAGCAAATACGAGCAGTACTTC.

This clone was observed many times. The chain recombines TRBV7-2 with TRBJ2-5; 9 bases line up with TRBD1. Germline CDR1 and CDR2: SGHTA and FQGNSA. Trimming at V came to 5 bases and at J to 1 base, leaving 5 bases not matched to a gene. CDR3 length equals 15 residues. The CDR3 loop is CASSPRQGVQETQYF. Here the CDR3 DNA reads TGTGCCAGCAGCCCTCGACAGGGGGTCCAAGAGACCCAGTACTTC.

This clone was seen at least ten times. The V gene is TRBV11-3, the J gene TRBJ1-1; D gene ambiguous. The CDR3 runs to 13 residues. Germline V gene data show CDR1 as SGHNT and CDR2 as YENEEA. Trimming took off 3 bases at V and 0 bases at J, with 5 bases between the two ends. The CDR3 loop is CASSFTVNTEAFF. CDR3 DNA sequence: TGTGCCAGCAGCTTTACAGTGAACACTGAAGCTTTCTTT.

This clone was seen many times. The chain is built from TRBV2 and TRBJ2-2; D possibly corresponds to TRBD1 (6 bases). Trimming removed 2 bases at V and 7 bases at J, with 8 bases between. Germline V gene data show CDR1 as SNHLY and CDR2 as FYNNEI. The CDR3 extends over 13 amino acids. The CDR3 is CASSETGFGELFF. The CDR3 nucleotides are TGTGCCAGCAGTGAAACAGGGTTCGGGGAGCTGTTTTTT.

This clone was observed many times. This chain uses TRBV18 with TRBJ2-2; D perhaps matches TRBD1 (5 bases). The CDR3 runs to 15 residues. From germline, CDR1 is KGHSH and CDR2 LQKENI. V was pared by 1 base and J by 4 bases, with 10 bases between. This CDR3 is CASSPQDILTGELFF. The CDR3 DNA follows: TGTGCCAGCTCACCACAGGACATCCTCACCGGGGAGCTGTTTTTT.

This clone was found many times. This chain joins TRBV21-1 and TRBJ1-1. TRBV21-1 corresponds to a pseudogene. The CDR3 totals 15 residues. Here the CDR3 reads CASSKLPGGDTEAFF. The CDR3 nucleotides are TGTGCCAGCAGCAAATTACCGGGGGGGGACACTGAAGCTTTCTTT.

In this sample, this clone turned up many times. V and J are TRBV5-1 and TRBJ2-3; 8 bases line up with TRBD1. The ends lost 2 bases at V and 2 bases at J; junction bases unmatched: 10. In germline, CDR1 is SGHRS, CDR2 YFSETQ. The CDR3 loop spans 17 amino acids. The DNA of the CDR3 is TGCGCCAGCAGCTTTGGTCCCTTACAGGGGGACACAGATACGCAGTATTTT. Protein sequence: CASSFGPLQGDTDTQYF.

This clone was found many times. V gene TRBV28 combines with J gene TRBJ1-2; D is unclear. This CDR3 region has 12 residues. V lost 8 bases and J 4 bases, leaving 11 bases between the germline ends. Germline CDR1 and CDR2: MDHEN and SYDVKM. In DNA, the CDR3 is TGTGCCAGCGAACGGTCAGGCTATGGCTACACCTTC. It codes for CASERSGYGYTF.

This clone was detected many times. The gene calls are TRBV28 and TRBJ1-1, with no clear D. CDR1 is MDHEN, CDR2 SYDVKM, per germline. This CDR3 comprises 14 residues. The ends were cut back, 2 bases at V and 7 bases at J, with 14 bases in the middle. CDR3 bases: TGTGCCAGCAGTTTACTCGTGGAGGCAGTTGAAGCTTTCTTT. Protein product: CASSLLVEAVEAFF.

This clone was detected many times. The chain uses TRBV5-6 and TRBJ2-3, with D possibly TRBD1 on 6 matching bases. Germline lookup yields CDR1 SGHDT and CDR2 YYEEEE. The CDR3 extends over 19 amino acids. The ends were cut back, 1 base at V and 4 bases at J, with 25 bases in the middle. This CDR3 is CASSLIVSLGARVPDTQYF. The CDR3 DNA follows: TGTGCCAGCAGCTTGATTGTCAGTTTGGGGGCACGGGTTCCAGATACGCAGTATTTT.

This clone was counted many times. The rearrangement joins TRBV5-6 to TRBJ2-7; 7 positions match TRBD2. The V segment lost 4 bases and the J segment 5 bases; nucleotides outside the gene matches: 6. The CDR3 contains 13 residues. Germline values: CDR1 SGHDT, CDR2 YYEEEE. This CDR3 is CASSPWTRHEQYF. Here the CDR3 DNA reads TGTGCCAGCAGCCCGTGGACTAGACACGAGCAGTACTTC. The variable domain in full, with the rest retrieved from reference TRBV5-6 and TRBJ2-7, is DAGVTQSPTHLIKTRGQQVTLRCSPKSGHDTVSWYQQALGQGPQFIFQYYEEEERQRGNFPDRFSGHQFPNYSSELNVNALLLGDSALYLCASSPWTRHEQYFGPGTRLTVT.

This clone was observed at least ten times. The genes are TRBV7-8 and TRBJ2-5; TRBD1 agrees at 9 bases. CDR1 and CDR2 from the germline V gene are SGHVS and FQNEAQ. Trimming cost V 4 bases and J 10 bases; bases outside gene matches: 7. The CDR3 totals 13 residues. CDR3 in amino acids: CASSYRGRINQYF. The DNA for the CDR3 is TGTGCCAGCAGCTACAGGGGGCGAATCAACCAGTACTTC.

This clone has a count of ten or more. V is TRBV15 and J is TRBJ1-1; the match to TRBD1 covers 7 bases. V gave up 1 base and J gave up 11 bases; unmatched junction bases: 4. Germline V gene data show CDR1 as LNHNV and CDR2 as YYDKDF (reference sequence). The CDR3 sequence is 12 residues long. Here the CDR3 reads CATSRGDRDAFF. The DNA of the CDR3 is TGTGCCACCAGCAGAGGAGACAGGGATGCTTTCTTT.

The sample holds many counts of this clone. The chain combines TRBV29-1 with TRBJ1-1, with 8 bases lining up with TRBD1. The CDR3 is made up of 15 amino acids. Looked up from germline, CDR1 is SQVTM and CDR2 is ANQGSEA. The junction had 14 bases not matched to a gene; V was cut back by 7 bases and J by 4 bases. CDR3 in DNA: TGCAGCGCAAGTTATTCCGGACAGGGAGGCACTGAAGCTTTCTTT. This gives the protein CSASYSGQGGTEAFF. The variable domain in full, with the rest retrieved from reference TRBV29-1 and TRBJ1-1, is SAVISQKPSRDICQRGTSLTIQCQVDSQVTMMFWYRQQPGQSLTLIATANQGSEATYESGFVIDKFPISRPNLTFSTLTVSNMSPEDSSIYLCSASYSGQGGTEAFFGQGTRLTVV.

This clone was recorded at least ten times. The gene calls are TRBV28 and TRBJ2-7, with D hard to call. V dropped 2 bases and J dropped 3 bases, with 8 bases sitting between them. The CDR3 covers 13 residues. From germline, CDR1 is MDHEN and CDR2 SYDVKM. The CDR3 here is CASSLSRFYEQYF. The CDR3 coding sequence is TGTGCCAGCAGTTTAAGCAGGTTCTACGAGCAGTACTTC. Full variable domain (remainder filled in from reference TRBV28 and TRBJ2-7): DVKVTQSSRYLVKRTGEKVFLECVQDMDHENMFWYRQDPGLGLRLIYFSYDVKMKEKGDIPEGYSVSREKKERFSLILESASTNQTSMYLCASSLSRFYEQYFGPGTRLTVT.

This clone ranks as medium-sized. The chain combines TRBV4-3 with TRBJ2-6; 11 bases fit TRBD2. The CDR3 length is 18 residues. J was trimmed by 4 bases and V by 0 bases; bases with no gene match: 5. Looked up from germline, CDR1 is LGHNA and CDR2 is YSLEER. The CDR3 DNA sequence: TGCGCCAGCAGCCAAGATCTGACTAGCGGGAAAGGGGCCAACGTCCTGACTTTC. Encoded protein: CASSQDLTSGKGANVLTF.

This clone was recorded many times. V usage is TRBV27 and J usage is TRBJ2-3; TRBD2 is a possible D gene (6 bases). The CDR3 has 17 residues. V was shortened by 8 bases and J by 3 bases, with 24 bases between the two germline ends. The V gene's germline CDR1 is MNHEY and CDR2 SMNVEV (reference sequence). The CDR3 DNA follows: TGTGCCAGCCAAGTACGGGGGAGAGAGTTGGTTACAGATACGCAGTATTTT. This gives the protein CASQVRGRELVTDTQYF.

This clone has at least ten counts. The rearrangement joins TRBV4-2 to TRBJ2-2; TRBD2 agrees at 9 bases. With V trimmed by 1 base and J by 5 bases, 5 bases remained unmatched. Germline CDR1 and CDR2: LGHNA and YNFKEQ. The CDR3 covers 16 residues. CDR3 region: CASSQGSGSNTGELFF. CDR3 bases: TGTGCCAGCAGCCAAGGTAGCGGGAGTAATACCGGGGAGCTGTTTTTT.

The sample holds many counts of this clone. The CDR3 here is CASSPQLRGNRLGEKLFF. CDR3 bases: TGTGCCAGCAGCCCTCAACTCAGGGGAAATCGCCTAGGTGAAAAACTGTTTTTT. J is TRBJ1-4 and V is TRBV7-8; TRBD1 might be the D (6 bases). Germline CDR1 and CDR2: SGHVS and FQNEAQ. Trimming left V 5 bases short and J 7 bases short, with 26 bases between. CDR3 size: 18 residues.